These T cell receptor beta chains were read from a single sample in a study of blood T cell repertoires in COVID-19. The repertoire was sequenced with immunoSEQ multiplex PCR; TCRdb's copy has only in-frame clones and lacks some. The table lists approximately 31,000 clones, around 87% of them singletons. Sequencing was done on a sample of peripheral blood. These receptors all stem from a man between 60 and 75 years old with active COVID-19. The CDR3 runs from the conserved cysteine through the conserved F or W. The D gene is left open where the match is weak. Rows may omit the clone size; those that give it use once, few, many or a size class.

V gene,D gene,J gene,clone size,CDR3 DNA,CDR3 protein
TRBV5-4,TRBD1,TRBJ2-7,few,TGTGCCAGCAGCCCGTGGACAGGGTGGACCGGCGAGCAGTACTTC,CASSPWTGWTGEQYF
TRBV7-8,TRBD2,TRBJ2-1,NA,TGTGCCAGCAGCCCCCCGGGGGGGCTAGCGGGCGCCGAATCTCAGTTCTTC,CASSPPGGLAGAESQFF
TRBV6-6,NA,TRBJ1-3,NA,TGTGCCAGCAGTTACGACAGGACGAGCTCTGGAAACACCATATATTTT,CASSYDRTSSGNTIYF
TRBV10-3,TRBD2,TRBJ2-5,NA,TGTGCCATCAGTGAAGGGACTAGCGGGGAGTTTGAGACCCAGTACTTC,CAISEGTSGEFETQYF
TRBV4-1,TRBD2,TRBJ2-5,NA,TGCGCCAGCAGTATAACCGGGACTAGCGGGTGGGAGACCCAGTACTTC,CASSITGTSGWETQYF
TRBV7-9,TRBD1,TRBJ1-2,NA,TGTGCCAGCAGTAAACAGGGGGGGCATGGCTACACCTTC,CASSKQGGHGYTF
TRBV30,NA,TRBJ1-4,NA,TGTGCCTGGAGTGAAGGAGGTGGGGGGAGAGGGGAAAAACTGTTTTTT,CAWSEGGGGRGEKLFF
TRBV7-9,NA,TRBJ2-1,once,TGTGCCAGCGGGCGCGAGACCGACTACAATGAGCAGTTCTTC,CASGRETDYNEQFF
TRBV28,TRBD1,TRBJ1-5,NA,TGTGCCAGCAGTACTGGCTTGGACAGGGCATTCAATCAGCCCCAGCATTTT,CASSTGLDRAFNQPQHF
TRBV6-6,TRBD1,TRBJ1-5,NA,TGTGCCAGCAGGGAAACAGGGGGTGGAAGCAATCAGCCCCAGCATTTT,CASRETGGGSNQPQHF
TRBV9,TRBD1,TRBJ2-7,NA,TGTGCCAGCAGCGTTGGACAGGGGCCCTCCTACGAGCAGTACTTC,CASSVGQGPSYEQYF
TRBV6-2/TRBV6-3,TRBD2,TRBJ2-1,NA,TGTGCCAGCACCCCCGGGGGGGGGCCGTGGAATGAGCAGTTCTTC,CASTPGGGPWNEQFF
TRBV13,TRBD1,TRBJ1-5,NA,TGTGCCAGCAGCTTCGGGACAGGTAATCAGCCCCAGCATTTT,CASSFGTGNQPQHF
TRBV6-6,TRBD1,TRBJ1-2,NA,TGTGCCAGCAGTTCCGCCCTGGACAGGACTTATGGCTACACCTTC,CASSSALDRTYGYTF
TRBV28,NA,TRBJ2-3,NA,TGTGCCAGCAGGGGAACTAGATACACAGATACGCAGTATTTT,CASRGTRYTDTQYF
TRBV5-4,NA,TRBJ1-6,NA,TGTGCCAGCAGCTCCGGTAGGCGGGCCGATAATTCACCCCTCCACTTT,CASSSGRRADNSPLHF
TRBV11-2,NA,TRBJ1-1,NA,TGTGCCAGCAGCTTAGATAGGACACTGAACACTGAAGCTTTCTTT,CASSLDRTLNTEAFF
TRBV28,NA,TRBJ1-6,NA,TGTGCCAGCGGCGTAGGCTACCGGAGGGGTTCACCCCTCCACTTT,CASGVGYRRGSPLHF
TRBV6-5,NA,TRBJ2-1,NA,TGTGCCAGCAGTTACCGGGACTTAATCAATGAGCAGTTCTTC,CASSYRDLINEQFF
TRBV6-2/TRBV6-3,NA,TRBJ1-2,NA,TGTGCCAGCAGTTCTTATAAACGGGACAACCACTTCGGCTACACCTTC,CASSSYKRDNHFGYTF
TRBV3-1/TRBV3-2,TRBD2,TRBJ2-2,NA,TGTGCCAGCAGCCCGACTAGCGCGCACACCGGGGAGCTGTTTTTT,CASSPTSAHTGELFF
TRBV5-1,NA,TRBJ2-1,NA,TGCGCCAGCAGTTCCGGGATTTTGGGGTCCTACAATGAGCAGTTCTTC,CASSSGILGSYNEQFF
TRBV4-1,NA,TRBJ1-4,few,TGCGCCAGCAGCCCCCGGGACACCGGACGGGAGGCGTTTTTT,CASSPRDTGREAFF
TRBV5-1,NA,TRBJ1-1,NA,TGCGCCAGCACACGGTGGGCCGCTGAGGAAGCTTTCTTT,CASTRWAAEEAFF
TRBV11-2,TRBD1,TRBJ1-1,NA,TGTGCCAGCGGACAGGACACTGAAGCTTTCTTT,CASGQDTEAFF
TRBV24-1,NA,TRBJ2-5,NA,TGTGCCACCAGTGCGCGCGAGACCCAGTACTTC,CATSARETQYF